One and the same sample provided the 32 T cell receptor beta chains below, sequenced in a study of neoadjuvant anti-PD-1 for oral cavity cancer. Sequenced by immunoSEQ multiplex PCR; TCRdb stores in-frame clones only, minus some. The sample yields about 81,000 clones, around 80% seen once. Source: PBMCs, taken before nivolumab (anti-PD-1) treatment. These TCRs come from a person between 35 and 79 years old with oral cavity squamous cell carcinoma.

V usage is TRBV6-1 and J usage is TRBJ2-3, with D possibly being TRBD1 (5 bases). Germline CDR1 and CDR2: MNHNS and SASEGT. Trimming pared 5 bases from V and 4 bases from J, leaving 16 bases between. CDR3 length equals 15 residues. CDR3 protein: CASSLRALGADTQYF. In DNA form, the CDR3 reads TGTGCCAGCAGTCTTCGGGCTTTAGGGGCAGATACGCAGTATTTT.

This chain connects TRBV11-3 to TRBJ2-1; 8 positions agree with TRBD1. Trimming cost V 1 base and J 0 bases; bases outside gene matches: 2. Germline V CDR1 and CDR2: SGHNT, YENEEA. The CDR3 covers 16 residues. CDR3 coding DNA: TGTGCCAGCAGCTTAGGAGGGACAGGCTCCTACAATGAGCAGTTCTTC. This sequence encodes CASSLGGTGSYNEQFF.

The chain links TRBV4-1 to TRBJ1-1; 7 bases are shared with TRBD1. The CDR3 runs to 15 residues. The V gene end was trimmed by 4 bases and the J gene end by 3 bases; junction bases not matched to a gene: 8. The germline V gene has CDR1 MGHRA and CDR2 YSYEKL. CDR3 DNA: TGCGCCAGCAGCCTCACAGGGGTCTGGGACACTGAAGCTTTCTTT. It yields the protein CASSLTGVWDTEAFF.

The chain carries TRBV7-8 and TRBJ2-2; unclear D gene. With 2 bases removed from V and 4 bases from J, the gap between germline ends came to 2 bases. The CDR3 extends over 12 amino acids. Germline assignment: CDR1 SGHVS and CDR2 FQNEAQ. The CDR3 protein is CASSLSTGELFF. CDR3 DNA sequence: TGTGCCAGCAGCTTATCCACCGGGGAGCTGTTTTTT. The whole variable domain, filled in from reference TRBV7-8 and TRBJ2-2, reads GAGVSQSPRYKVAKRGQDVALRCDPISGHVSLFWYQQALGQGPEFLTYFQNEAQLDKSGLPSDRFFAERPEGSVSTLKIQRTQQEDSAVYLCASSLSTGELFFGEGSRLTVL.

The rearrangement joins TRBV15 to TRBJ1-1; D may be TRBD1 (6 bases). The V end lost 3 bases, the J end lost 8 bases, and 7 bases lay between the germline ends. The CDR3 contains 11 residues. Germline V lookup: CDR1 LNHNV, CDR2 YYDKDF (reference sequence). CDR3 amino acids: CATSRDSEAFF. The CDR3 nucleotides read TGTGCCACCAGCAGGGACAGCGAAGCTTTCTTT. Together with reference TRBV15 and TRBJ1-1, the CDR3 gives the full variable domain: DAMVIQNPRYQVTQFGKPVTLSCSQTLNHNVMYWYQQKSSQAPKLLFHYYDKDFNNEADTPDNFQSRRPNTSFCFLDIRSPGLGDTAMYLCATSRDSEAFFGQGTRLTVV.

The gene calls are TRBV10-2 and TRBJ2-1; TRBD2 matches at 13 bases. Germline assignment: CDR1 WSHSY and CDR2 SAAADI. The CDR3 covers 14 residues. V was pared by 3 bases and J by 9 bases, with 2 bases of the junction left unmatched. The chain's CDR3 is CASSDRTSGSEQFF. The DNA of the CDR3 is TGCGCCAGCAGTGACCGGACTAGCGGGAGTGAGCAGTTCTTC.

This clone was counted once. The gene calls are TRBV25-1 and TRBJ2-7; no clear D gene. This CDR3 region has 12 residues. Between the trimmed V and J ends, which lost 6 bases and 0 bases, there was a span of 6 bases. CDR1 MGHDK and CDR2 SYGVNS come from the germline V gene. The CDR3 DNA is TGTGCCAGCAGCCCCTCCTCCTACGAGCAGTACTTC. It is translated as CASSPSSYEQYF.

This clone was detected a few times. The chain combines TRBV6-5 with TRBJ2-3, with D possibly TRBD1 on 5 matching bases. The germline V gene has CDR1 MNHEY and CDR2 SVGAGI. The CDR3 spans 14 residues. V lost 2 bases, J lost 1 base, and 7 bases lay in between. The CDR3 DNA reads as TGTGCCAGCAGTTACGGGGCTGGCACAGATACGCAGTATTTT. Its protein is CASSYGAGTDTQYF.

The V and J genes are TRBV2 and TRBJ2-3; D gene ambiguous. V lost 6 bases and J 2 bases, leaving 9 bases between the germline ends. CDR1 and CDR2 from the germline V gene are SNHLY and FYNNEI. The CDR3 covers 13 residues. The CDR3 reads CASSADSTDTQYF. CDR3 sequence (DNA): TGTGCCAGCAGCGCAGATTCCACAGATACGCAGTATTTT.

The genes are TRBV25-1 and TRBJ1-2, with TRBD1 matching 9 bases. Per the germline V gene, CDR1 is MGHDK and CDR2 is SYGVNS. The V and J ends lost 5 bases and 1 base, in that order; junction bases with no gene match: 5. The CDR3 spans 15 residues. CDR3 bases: TGTGCCAGCAGTACGGGACAGGGACTTAACTATGGCTACACCTTC. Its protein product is CASSTGQGLNYGYTF.

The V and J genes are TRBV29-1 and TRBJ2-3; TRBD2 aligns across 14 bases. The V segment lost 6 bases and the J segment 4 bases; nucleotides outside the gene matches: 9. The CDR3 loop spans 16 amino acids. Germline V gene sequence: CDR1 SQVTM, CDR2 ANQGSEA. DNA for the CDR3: TGCAGCGTGTCCGGGACTAGCGGGAGAGCAGCAGATACGCAGTATTTT. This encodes CSVSGTSGRAADTQYF.

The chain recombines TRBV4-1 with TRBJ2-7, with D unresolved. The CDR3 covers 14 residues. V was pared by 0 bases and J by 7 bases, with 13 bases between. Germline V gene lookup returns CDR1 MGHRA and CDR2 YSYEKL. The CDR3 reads CASSQDFGFREQYF. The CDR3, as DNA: TGCGCCAGCAGCCAAGATTTTGGCTTTCGGGAGCAGTACTTC.

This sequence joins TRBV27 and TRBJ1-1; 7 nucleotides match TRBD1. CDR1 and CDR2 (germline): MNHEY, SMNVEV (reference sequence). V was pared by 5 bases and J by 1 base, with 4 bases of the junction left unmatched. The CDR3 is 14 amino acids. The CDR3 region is CASSTRGGNTEAFF. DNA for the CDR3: TGTGCCAGCAGTACCAGGGGGGGGAACACTGAAGCTTTCTTT.

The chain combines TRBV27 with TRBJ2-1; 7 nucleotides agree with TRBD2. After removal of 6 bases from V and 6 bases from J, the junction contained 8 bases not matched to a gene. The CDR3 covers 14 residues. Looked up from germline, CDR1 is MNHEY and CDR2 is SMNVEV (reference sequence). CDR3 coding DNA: TGTGCCAGCAGAAAGGCGGGAGATAGCAATGAGCAGTTCTTC. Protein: CASRKAGDSNEQFF.

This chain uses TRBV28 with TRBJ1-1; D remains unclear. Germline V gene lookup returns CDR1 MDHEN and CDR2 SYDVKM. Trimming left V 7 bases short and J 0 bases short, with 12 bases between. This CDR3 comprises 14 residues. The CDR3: CASTDVILNTEAFF. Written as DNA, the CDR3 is TGTGCCAGCACGGACGTCATACTGAACACTGAAGCTTTCTTT.

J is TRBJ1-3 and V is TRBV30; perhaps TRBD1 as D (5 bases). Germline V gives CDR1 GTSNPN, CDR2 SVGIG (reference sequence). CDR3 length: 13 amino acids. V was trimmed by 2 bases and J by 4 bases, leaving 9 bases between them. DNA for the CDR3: TGTGCCTGGAGTATGGACACAGGAAACACCATATATTTT. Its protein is CAWSMDTGNTIYF.

The CDR3 loop reads CASSLAGGFYEQYF. As DNA, the CDR3 is TGTGCCAGCAGCTTGGCAGGGGGCTTCTACGAGCAGTACTTC. This chain uses TRBV13 with TRBJ2-7, with 8 nucleotides matching TRBD1. This CDR3 is built from 14 residues. The V gene's germline CDR1 is PRHDT and CDR2 FYEKMQ (reference sequence). V shed 3 bases, J shed 3 bases, and the junction held 4 bases outside the gene matches.

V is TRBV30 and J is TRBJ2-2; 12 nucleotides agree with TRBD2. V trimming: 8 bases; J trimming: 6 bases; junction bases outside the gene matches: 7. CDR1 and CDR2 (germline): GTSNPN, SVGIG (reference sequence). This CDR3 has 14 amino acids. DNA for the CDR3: TGTGCCCGGGGACTAGCGGGTTTGGCCGGGGAGCTGTTTTTT. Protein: CARGLAGLAGELFF.

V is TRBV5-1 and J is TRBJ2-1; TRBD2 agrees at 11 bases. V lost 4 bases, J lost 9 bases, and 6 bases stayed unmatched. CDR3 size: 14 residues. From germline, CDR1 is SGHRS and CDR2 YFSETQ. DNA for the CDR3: TGCGCCAGCAGCCCAGGGACTAGCGGACTTGAGCAGTTCTTC. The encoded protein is CASSPGTSGLEQFF.

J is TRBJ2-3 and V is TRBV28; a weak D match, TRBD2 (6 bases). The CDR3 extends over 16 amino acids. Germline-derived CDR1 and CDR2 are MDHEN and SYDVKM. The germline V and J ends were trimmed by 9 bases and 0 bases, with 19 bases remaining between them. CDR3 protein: CASLAGLKSSTDTQYF. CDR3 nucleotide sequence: TGTGCCAGTTTGGCGGGACTTAAGTCTAGCACAGATACGCAGTATTTT.

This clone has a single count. DNA for the CDR3: TGTGCCAGCAGTCCTTACCTCCCGGGACAGGGCACAGATACGCAGTATTTT. Its protein is CASSPYLPGQGTDTQYF. The chain carries TRBV27 and TRBJ2-3; 8 nucleotides match TRBD1. This CDR3 has 17 residues. The germline V gene has CDR1 MNHEY and CDR2 SMNVEV (reference sequence). Trimming at V came to 5 bases and at J to 1 base, leaving 11 bases not matched to a gene.

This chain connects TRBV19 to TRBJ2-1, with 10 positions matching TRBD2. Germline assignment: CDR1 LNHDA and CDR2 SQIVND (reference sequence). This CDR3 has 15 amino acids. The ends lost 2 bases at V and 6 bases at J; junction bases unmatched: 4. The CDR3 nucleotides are TGTGCCAGTAGTATACCGTCTAGCGGGAGCAATGAGCAGTTCTTC. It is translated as CASSIPSSGSNEQFF.

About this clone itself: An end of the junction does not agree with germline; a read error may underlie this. CDR3 bases: TGTGCCATCAGGGAGTCCGGGACTAACGGGGAGCTGTTTTTT. Translated, it gives CAIRESGTNGELFF. This sequence joins TRBV10-3 and TRBJ2-2, with 7 bases that match TRBD2. CDR1 is ENHRY, CDR2 SYGVKD, per germline. The CDR3 loop spans 14 amino acids.

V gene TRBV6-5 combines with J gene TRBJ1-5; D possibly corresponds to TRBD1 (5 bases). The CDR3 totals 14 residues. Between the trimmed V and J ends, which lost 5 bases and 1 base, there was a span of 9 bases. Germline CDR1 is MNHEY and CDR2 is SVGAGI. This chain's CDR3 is CASSGGISNQPQHF. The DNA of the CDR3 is TGTGCCAGCAGTGGGGGGATCAGCAATCAGCCCCAGCATTTT.

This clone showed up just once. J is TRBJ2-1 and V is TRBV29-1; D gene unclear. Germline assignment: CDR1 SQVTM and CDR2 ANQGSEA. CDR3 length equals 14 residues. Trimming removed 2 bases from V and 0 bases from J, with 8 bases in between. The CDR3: CSVELGPSYNEQFF. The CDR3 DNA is TGCAGCGTTGAATTAGGGCCCTCCTACAATGAGCAGTTCTTC.

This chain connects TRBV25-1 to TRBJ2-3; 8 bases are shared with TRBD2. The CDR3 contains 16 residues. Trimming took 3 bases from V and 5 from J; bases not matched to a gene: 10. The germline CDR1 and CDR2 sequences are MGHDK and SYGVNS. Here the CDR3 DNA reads TGTGCCAGCAGTGACCCCAGCGGGAGCTCTTTAGATACGCAGTATTTT. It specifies CASSDPSGSSLDTQYF.

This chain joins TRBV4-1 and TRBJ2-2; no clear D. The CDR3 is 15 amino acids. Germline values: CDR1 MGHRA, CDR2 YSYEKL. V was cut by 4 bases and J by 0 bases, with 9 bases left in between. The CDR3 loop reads CASSLKGSNTGELFF. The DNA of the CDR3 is TGCGCCAGCAGCCTCAAAGGGTCGAACACCGGGGAGCTGTTTTTT.

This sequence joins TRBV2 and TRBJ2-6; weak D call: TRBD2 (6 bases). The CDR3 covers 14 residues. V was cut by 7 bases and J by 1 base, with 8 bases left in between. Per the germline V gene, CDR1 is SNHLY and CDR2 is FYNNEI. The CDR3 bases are TGTGCCAGCATTGGGGGGTCTGGGGCCAACGTCCTGACTTTC. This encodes CASIGGSGANVLTF. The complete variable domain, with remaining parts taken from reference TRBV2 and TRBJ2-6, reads EPEVTQTPSHQVTQMGQEVILRCVPISNHLYFYWYRQILGQKVEFLVSFYNNEISEKSEIFDDQFSVERPDGSNFTLKIRSTKLEDSAMYFCASIGGSGANVLTFGAGSRLTVL.

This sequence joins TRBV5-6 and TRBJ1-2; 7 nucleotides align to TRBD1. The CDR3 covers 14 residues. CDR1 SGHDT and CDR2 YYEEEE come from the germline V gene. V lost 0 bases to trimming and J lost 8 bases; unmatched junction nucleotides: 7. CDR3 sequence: CASSLAQGEGGYTF. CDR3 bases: TGTGCCAGCAGCTTGGCCCAGGGGGAAGGCGGCTACACCTTC.

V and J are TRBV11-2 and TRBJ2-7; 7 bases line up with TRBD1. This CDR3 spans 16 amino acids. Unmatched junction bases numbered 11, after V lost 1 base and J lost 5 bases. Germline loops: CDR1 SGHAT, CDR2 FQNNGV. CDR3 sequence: CASSLATIDRAHEQYF. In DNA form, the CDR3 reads TGTGCCAGCAGCTTAGCGACGATCGACAGGGCGCACGAGCAGTACTTC.

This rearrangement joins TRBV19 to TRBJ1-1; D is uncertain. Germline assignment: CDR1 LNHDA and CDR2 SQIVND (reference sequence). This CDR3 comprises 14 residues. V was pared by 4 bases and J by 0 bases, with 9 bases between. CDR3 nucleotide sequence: TGTGCCAGTAGTAGGGCCCGGCTGAACACTGAAGCTTTCTTT. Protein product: CASSRARLNTEAFF. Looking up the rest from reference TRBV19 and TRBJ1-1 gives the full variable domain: DGGITQSPKYLFRKEGQNVTLSCEQNLNHDAMYWYRQDPGQGLRLIYYSQIVNDFQKGDIAEGYSVSREKKESFPLTVTSAQKNPTAFYLCASSRARLNTEAFFGQGTRLTVV.

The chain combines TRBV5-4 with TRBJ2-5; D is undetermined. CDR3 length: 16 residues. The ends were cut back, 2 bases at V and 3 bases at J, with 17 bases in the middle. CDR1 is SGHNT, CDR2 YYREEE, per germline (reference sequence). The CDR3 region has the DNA TGTGCCAGCAGCTTCGTGAGCACAGTACTCGAAGAGACCCAGTACTTC. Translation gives CASSFVSTVLEETQYF.